This TCR beta chain was recorded in a study of blood T cell repertoires in COVID-19. Whole-study context: The samples span acute and convalescent COVID-19 from the United States, Italy and Spain. Sample material is recorded as cDNA or gDNA derived from T cells, B-cell-depleted T cells, or PBMCs.

Original processing methods: Reference gene primers were amplified, and this amplification served to estimate nucleated cell counts. This table comes from immunoSEQ multiplex PCR, and its TCRdb copy is limited to in-frame clones, with some not included. The V and J calls and clone size are taken from that table; D and trimming were inferred from the DNA. The sample lists fewer than 200,000 clones, approximately 80% occurring once. Everyone who took part was roughly 18 to 100 years old, and they came from 20 to 25 US areas. Sequencing used PBMCs or T cells enriched from blood (not recorded which). This receptor was identified in a man in his fifties who had recovered from COVID-19.

The CDR3 spells CATSGLDRNQPQHF. In nucleotides, the CDR3 is TGTGCCACCAGCGGATTGGACAGGAATCAGCCCCAGCATTTT. J is TRBJ1-5 and V is TRBV15, with TRBD1 matching 7 bases. Germline V gene data show CDR1 as LNHNV and CDR2 as YYDKDF (reference sequence). The CDR3 contains 14 residues. Trimming took 5 bases from V and 4 from J; bases not matched to a gene: 5.